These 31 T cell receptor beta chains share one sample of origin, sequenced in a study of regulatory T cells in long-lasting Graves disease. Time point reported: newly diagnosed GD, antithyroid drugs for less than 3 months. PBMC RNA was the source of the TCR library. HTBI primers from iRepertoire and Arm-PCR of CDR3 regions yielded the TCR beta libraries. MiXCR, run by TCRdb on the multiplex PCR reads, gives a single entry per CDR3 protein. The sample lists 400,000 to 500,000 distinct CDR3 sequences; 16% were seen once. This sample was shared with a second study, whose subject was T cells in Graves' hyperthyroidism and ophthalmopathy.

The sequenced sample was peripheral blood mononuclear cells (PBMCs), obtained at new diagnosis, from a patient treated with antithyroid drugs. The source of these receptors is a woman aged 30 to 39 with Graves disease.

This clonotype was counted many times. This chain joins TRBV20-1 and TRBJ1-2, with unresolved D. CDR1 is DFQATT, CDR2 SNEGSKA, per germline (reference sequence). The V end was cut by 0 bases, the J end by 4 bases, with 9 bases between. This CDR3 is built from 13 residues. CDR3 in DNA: TGCAGTGCTAGAGATAGGGTTGGCTATGGCTACACCTTC. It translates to CSARDRVGYGYTF.

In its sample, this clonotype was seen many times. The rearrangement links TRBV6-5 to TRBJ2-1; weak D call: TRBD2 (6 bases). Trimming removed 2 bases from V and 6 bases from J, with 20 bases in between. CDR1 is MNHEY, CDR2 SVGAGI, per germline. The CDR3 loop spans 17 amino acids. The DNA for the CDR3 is TGTGCCAGCAGTTACCCTCCGGGACGCGGGGCGGGCAATGAGCAGTTCTTC. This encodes CASSYPPGRGAGNEQFF.

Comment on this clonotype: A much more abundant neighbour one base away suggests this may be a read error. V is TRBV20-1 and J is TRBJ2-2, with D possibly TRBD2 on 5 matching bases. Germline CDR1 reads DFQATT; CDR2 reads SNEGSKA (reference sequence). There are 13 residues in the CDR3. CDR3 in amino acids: CSAPTPGAGELSF. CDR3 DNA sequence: TGCAGTGCGCCAACTCCAGGTGCCGGGGAGCTGTCTTTT.

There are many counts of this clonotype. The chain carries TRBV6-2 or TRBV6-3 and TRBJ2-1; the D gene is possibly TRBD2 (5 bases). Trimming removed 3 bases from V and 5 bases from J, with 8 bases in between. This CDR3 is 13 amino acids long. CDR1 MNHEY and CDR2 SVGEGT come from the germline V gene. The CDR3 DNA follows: TGTGCCAGCAGTTATCCTAGCAACAATGAGCAGTTCTTC. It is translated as CASSYPSNNEQFF.

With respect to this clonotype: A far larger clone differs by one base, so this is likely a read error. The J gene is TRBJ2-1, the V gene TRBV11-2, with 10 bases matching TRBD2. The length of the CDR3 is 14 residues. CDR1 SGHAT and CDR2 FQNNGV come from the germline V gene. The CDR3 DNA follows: TGTGCCAGCAGGTTAGCGGGGGGTTACAATGAGCAGTTCTTC. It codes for CASRLAGGYNEQFF.

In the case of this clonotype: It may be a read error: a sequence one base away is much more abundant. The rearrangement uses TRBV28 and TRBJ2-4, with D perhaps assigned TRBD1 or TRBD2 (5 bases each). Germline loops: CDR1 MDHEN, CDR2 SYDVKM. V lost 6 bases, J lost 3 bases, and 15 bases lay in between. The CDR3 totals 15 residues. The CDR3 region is CASSPGRDGKNIQYF. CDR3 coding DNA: TGTGCCAGCAGCCCGGGCAGGGACGGCAAAAACATTCAGTACTTC.

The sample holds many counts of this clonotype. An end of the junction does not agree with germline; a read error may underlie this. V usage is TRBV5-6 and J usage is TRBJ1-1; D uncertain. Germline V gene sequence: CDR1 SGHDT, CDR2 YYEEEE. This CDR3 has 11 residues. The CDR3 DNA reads TGTGCCAGCAGCTTGATATTGTCAGTCCCGTTT. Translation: CASSLILSVPF.

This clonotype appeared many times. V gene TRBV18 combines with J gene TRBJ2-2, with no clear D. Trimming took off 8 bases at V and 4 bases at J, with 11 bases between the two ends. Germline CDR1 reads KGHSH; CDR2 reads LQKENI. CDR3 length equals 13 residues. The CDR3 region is CASTGSITGELFF. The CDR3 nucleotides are TGTGCCAGCACCGGATCGATCACCGGGGAGCTGTTTTTT.

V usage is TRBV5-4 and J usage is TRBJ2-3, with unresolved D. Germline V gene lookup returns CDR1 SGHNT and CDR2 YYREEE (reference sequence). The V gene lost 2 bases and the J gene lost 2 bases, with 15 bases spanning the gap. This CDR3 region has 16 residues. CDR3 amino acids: CASSFLTSSYTDTQYF. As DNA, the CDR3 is TGTGCCAGCAGCTTTTTGACCAGCAGTTACACAGATACGCAGTATTTT.

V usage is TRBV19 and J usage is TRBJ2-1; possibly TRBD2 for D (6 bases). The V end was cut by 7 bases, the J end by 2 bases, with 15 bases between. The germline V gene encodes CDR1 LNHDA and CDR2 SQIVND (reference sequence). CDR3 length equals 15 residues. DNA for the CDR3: TGTGCCAGTAACGAGGGCGGGACTCCCTACAATGAGCAGTTCTTC. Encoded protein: CASNEGGTPYNEQFF.

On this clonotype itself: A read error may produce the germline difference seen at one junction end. The CDR3 coding sequence is TGCGGTGCTCCAACCGGGACACTAACTAATGAAAAACTGTTTTTT. Amino acid sequence: CGAPTGTLTNEKLFF. The chain uses TRBV20-1 and TRBJ1-4; possibly TRBD1 for D (6 bases). CDR3 length: 15 residues. CDR1 and CDR2 (germline): DFQATT, SNEGSKA (reference sequence).

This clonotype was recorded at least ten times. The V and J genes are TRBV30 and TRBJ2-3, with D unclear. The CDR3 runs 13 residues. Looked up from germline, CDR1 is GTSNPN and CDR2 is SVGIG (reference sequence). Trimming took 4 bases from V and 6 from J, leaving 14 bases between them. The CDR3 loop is CAWNLGSLDTQYF. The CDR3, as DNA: TGTGCCTGGAACCTGGGCTCCCTGGATACGCAGTATTTT.

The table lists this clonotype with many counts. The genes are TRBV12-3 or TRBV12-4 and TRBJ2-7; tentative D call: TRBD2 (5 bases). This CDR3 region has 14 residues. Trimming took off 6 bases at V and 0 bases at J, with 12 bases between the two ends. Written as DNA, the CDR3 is TGTGCCAGCAGCCAGAAGCGGAGCTCCTACGAGCAGTACTTC. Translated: CASSQKRSSYEQYF.

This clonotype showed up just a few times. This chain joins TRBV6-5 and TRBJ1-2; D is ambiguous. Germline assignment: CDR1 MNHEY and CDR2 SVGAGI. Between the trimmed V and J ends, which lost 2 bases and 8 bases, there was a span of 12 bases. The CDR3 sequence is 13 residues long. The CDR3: CASSYGVAGGYTF. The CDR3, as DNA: TGTGCCAGCAGTTACGGGGTGGCAGGAGGCTACACCTTC.

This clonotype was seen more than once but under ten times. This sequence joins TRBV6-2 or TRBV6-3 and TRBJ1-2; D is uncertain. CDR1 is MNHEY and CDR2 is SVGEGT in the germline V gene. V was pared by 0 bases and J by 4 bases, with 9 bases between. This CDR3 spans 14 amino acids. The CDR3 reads CASSYSSDSYGYTF. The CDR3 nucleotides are TGTGCCAGCAGTTACTCGTCGGACTCCTATGGCTACACCTTC.

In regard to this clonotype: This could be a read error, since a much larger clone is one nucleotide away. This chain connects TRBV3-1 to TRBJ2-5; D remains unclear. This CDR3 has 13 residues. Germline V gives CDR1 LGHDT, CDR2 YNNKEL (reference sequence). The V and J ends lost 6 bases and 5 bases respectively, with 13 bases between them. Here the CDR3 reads CASSESPRETQYF. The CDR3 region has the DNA TGTGCCAGCAGTGAGTCTCCCAGGGAGACCCAGTACTTC.

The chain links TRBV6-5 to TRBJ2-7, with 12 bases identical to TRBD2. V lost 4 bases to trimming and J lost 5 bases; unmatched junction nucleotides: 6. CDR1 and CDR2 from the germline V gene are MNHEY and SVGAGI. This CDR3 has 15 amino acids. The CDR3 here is CASSSPSGRAHEQYF. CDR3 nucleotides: TGTGCCAGCAGTTCCCCTAGCGGGAGGGCCCACGAGCAGTACTTC.

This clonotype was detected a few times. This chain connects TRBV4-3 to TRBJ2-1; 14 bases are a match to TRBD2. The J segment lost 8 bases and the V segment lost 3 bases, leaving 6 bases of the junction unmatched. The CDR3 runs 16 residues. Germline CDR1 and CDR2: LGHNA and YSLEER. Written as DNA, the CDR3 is TGCGCCAGCAGCCAGACTAGCGGGAGGGCCGGTTATGAGCAGTTCTTC. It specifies CASSQTSGRAGYEQFF.

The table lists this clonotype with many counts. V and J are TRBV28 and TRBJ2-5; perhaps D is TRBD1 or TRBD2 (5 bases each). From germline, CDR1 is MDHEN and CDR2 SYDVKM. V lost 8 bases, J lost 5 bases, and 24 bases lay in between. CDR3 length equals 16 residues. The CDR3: CASHPGASKRWETQYF. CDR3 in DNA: TGTGCCAGCCACCCCGGGGCTAGCAAGAGGTGGGAGACCCAGTACTTC.

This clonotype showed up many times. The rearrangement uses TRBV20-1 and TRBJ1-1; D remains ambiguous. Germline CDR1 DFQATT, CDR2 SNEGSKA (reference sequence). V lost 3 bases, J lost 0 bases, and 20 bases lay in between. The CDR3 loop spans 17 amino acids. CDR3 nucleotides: TGCAGTGCTAGCAGTCGCCCCCCTAGTCCGATGAACACTGAAGCTTTCTTT. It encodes CSASSRPPSPMNTEAFF.

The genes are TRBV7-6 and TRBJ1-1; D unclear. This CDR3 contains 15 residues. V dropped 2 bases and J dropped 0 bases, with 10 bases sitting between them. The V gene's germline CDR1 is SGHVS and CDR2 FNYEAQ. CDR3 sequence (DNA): TGTGCCAGCAGCTTATCTCCATCACTGAACACTGAAGCTTTCTTT. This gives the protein CASSLSPSLNTEAFF.

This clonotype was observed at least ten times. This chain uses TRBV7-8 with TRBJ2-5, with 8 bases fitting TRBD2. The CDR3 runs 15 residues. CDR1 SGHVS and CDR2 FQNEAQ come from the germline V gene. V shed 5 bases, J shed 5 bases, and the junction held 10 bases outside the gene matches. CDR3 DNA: TGTGCCAGCAGCCCGCCGGGACTAGTCAGGGAGACCCAGTACTTC. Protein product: CASSPPGLVRETQYF.

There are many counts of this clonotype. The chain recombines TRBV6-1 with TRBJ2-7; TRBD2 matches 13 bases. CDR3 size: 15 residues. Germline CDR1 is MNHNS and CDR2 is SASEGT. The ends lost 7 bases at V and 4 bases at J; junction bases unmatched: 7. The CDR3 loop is CASKLPGLAGYEQYF. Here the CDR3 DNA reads TGTGCCAGCAAGCTCCCGGGACTAGCGGGATACGAGCAGTACTTC.

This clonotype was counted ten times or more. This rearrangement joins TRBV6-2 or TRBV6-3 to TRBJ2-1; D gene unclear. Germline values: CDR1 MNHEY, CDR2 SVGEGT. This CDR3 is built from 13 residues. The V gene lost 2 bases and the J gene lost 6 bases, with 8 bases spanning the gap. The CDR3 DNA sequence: TGTGCCAGCAGTTACAGGCAGCCCAATGAGCAGTTCTTC. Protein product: CASSYRQPNEQFF.

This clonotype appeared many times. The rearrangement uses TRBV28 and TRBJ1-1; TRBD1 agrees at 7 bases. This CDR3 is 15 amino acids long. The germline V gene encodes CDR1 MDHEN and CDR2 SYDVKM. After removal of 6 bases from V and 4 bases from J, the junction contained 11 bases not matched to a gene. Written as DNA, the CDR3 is TGTGCCAGCAGCCCTGGAGACAGGGAGGTCACTGAAGCTTTCTTT. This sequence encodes CASSPGDREVTEAFF.

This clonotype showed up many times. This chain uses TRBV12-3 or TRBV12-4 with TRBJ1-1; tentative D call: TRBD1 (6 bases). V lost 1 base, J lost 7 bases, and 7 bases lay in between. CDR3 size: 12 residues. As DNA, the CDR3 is TGTGCCAGCAGTTTAGAGGGGGTTGAAGCTTTCTTT. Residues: CASSLEGVEAFF.

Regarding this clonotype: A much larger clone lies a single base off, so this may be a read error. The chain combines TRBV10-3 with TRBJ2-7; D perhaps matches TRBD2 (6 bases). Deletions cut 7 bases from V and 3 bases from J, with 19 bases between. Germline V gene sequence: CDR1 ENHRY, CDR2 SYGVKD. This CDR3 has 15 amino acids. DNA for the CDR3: TGTGCCATCACCCCCAGGACGGGAGTGAACTACGAGCAGTACTTC. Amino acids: CAITPRTGVNYEQYF.

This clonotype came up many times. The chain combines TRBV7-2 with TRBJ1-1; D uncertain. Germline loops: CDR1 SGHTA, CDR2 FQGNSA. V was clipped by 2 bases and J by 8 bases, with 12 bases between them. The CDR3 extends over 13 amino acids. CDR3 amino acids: CASSLKGGKEAFF. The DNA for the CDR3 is TGTGCCAGCAGCTTAAAAGGAGGGAAAGAAGCTTTCTTT.

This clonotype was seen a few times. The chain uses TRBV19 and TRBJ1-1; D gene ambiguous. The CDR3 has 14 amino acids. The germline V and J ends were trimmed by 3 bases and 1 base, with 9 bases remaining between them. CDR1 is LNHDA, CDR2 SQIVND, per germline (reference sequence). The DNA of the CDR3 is TGTGCCAGTAGTATGTTCAGAACGAACACTGAAGCTTTCTTT. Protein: CASSMFRTNTEAFF.

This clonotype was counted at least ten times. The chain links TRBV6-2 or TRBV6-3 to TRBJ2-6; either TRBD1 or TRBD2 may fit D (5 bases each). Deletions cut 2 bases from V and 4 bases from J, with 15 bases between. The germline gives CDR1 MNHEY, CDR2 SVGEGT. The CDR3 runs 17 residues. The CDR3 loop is CASSYADAGTGANVLTF. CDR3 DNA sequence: TGTGCCAGCAGTTACGCCGACGCAGGGACCGGGGCCAACGTCCTGACTTTC.

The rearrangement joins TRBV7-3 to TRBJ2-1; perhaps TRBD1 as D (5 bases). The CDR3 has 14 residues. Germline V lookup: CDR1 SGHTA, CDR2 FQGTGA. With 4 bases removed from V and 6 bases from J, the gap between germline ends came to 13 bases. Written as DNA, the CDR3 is TGTGCCAGCAGCTCGGATGACAGCTTCAATGAGCAGTTCTTC. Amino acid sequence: CASSSDDSFNEQFF.